This T cell receptor (beta chain) was sequenced for a study of blood T cell repertoires in COVID-19 (dated by TCRdb to about 2020). About the full investigation: Collaborator samples came from the United States, Italy and Spain and covered acute and convalescent phases of COVID-19. The material from the prospective study consisted of cDNA or gDNA derived from T cells, B-cell-depleted T cells, or PBMCs. Subjects who had been exposed to COVID-19, were actively infected with it, or had recovered from it provided the deeply sampled blood TCRbeta repertoires that made up the dataset. A freely available public database, intended as a resource for researchers studying the immune response to SARS-CoV-2, is where the repertoires were released. Samples were obtained from the ongoing ImmuneRACE study (first 160 participants) and from approximately 1,200 subjects provided by 6 global collaborators. The sample metadata nearly always contained a de-identified subject ID, COVID-19 status, age in years and sex. Where HLA class I and class II types were available, the types were taken from metadata supplied by the sample provider, not from assay-based typing.

Beyond this particular receptor, the publication reports: Clinical and demographic metadata were provided uncurated, with the amount varying by source and participant.

TCRbeta CDR3 regions were amplified from genomic DNA by means of the immunoSEQ Assay, a bias-controlled multiplex PCR. In the source study's methods: Within the assay, amplification of reference gene primers was used to estimate how many nucleated cells each sample contained. To quantify the absolute abundance of each unique TCRbeta CDR3 rearrangement, sequence reads were collapsed and filtered. Productive Simpson clonality was computed per sample as the square root of Simpson's diversity index over productive rearrangements. This is the immuneACCESS table as TCRdb keeps it, with only in-frame sequences that have V and J called. A part of the clones is gone; compared with another copy, unresolved V genes explain less than half, and the rest is unexplained. The V and J calls and clone size come from that table; D and trimming were worked out from the DNA. Recorded for this sample are 150,000 or so clones; 70% to 85% of them occurred a single time. The ten biggest clones cover 22% of the sample.

The CDR3 contains 11 residues, cysteine and phenylalanine counted. The read is trimmed to its CDR3 DNA, 33 bases read in frame from base 1. CDR1 and CDR2, per the germline V gene (reference sequence), are GTSNPN and SVGIG. V loses 2 bases of germline sequence and J loses 9 bases, and the interval between the two ends is 10 bases. Details on this clone: The target of this receptor is not known. No much larger clone exists at a distance of one base, and base qualities are not known.

The collaborating institutions used their own protocols to collect whole blood in K2EDTA tubes. For TCRbeta analysis, collaborators shipped samples in one of three forms: frozen whole blood, isolated PBMCs, or DNA extracted from either of those sample types. The sample consisted of peripheral blood. The V and J segments used are TRBV30 and TRBJ1-2, with no D gene named confidently. This clonotype was sampled from a woman of 80 years or more with acute or convalescent COVID-19. CDR3 sequence: CAWSRESSYTF. In nucleotides, the sequence is TGTGCCTGGAGTCGGGAGAGTAGCTACACCTTC. The full variable domain, with segments outside the CDR3 supplied by the reference TRBV30 and TRBJ1-2 proteins, appears as SQTIHQWPATLVQPVGSPLSLECTVEGTSNPNLYWYRQAAGRGLQLLFYSVGIGQISSEVPQNLSASRPQDRQFILSSKKLLLSDSGFYLCAWSRESSYTFGSGTRLTVV.